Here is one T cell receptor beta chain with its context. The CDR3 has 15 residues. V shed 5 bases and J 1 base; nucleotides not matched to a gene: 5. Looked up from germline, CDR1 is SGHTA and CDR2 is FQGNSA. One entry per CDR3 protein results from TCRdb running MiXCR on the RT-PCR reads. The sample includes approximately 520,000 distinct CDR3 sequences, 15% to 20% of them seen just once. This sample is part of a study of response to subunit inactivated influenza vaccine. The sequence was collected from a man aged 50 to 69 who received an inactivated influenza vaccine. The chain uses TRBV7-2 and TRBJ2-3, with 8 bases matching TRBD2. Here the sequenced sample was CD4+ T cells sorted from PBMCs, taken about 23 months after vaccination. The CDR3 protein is CASSPSGRRTDTQYF. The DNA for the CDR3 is TGTGCCAGCAGCCCCAGCGGGAGACGCACAGATACGCAGTATTTT.